The rows below give T cell receptor beta chains drawn from one sample of a study of blood T cell repertoires in COVID-19. The table came from immunoSEQ multiplex PCR; TCRdb's copy has only in-frame clones and leaves some out. The table shows over 200,000 clones, with 70% to 90% occurring only once. Sequenced material: peripheral blood. These receptors originate from a woman aged 70 to 79 with active or convalescent COVID-19. Each CDR3 is given with its conserved first and last residue. The D gene is left open where the match is weak. Some rows have no size entry. The others give once, few or many, or a class for an expanded clone.

clone_size | j_call | v_call | d_call | cdr3_aa | cdr3_nt
. | TRBJ2-5 | TRBV19 | . | CASSISGVQETQYF | TGTGCCAGTAGTATATCGGGGGTCCAAGAGACCCAGTACTTC
once | TRBJ2-5 | TRBV5-4 | . | CASSPDRFGEAETQYF | TGTGCCAGCAGCCCCGACAGATTTGGGGAAGCCGAGACCCAGTACTTC
few | TRBJ1-3 | TRBV9 | . | CASSQGTQRNTIYF | TGTGCCAGCAGCCAAGGGACACAGAGAAACACCATATATTTT
. | TRBJ1-2 | TRBV6-6 | TRBD1 | CASSPQGAEGYTF | TGTGCCAGCAGTCCACAGGGGGCAGAAGGCTACACCTTC
. | TRBJ2-7 | TRBV28 | . | CASTPLGGKGYEQYF | TGTGCCAGCACCCCTTTGGGCGGGAAAGGCTACGAGCAGTACTTC
. | TRBJ1-5 | TRBV6-1 | TRBD1 | CASSETGHNQPQHF | TGTGCCAGCAGTGAGACAGGGCACAATCAGCCCCAGCATTTT
once | TRBJ1-4 | TRBV28 | . | CASSSDRFATNEKLFF | TGTGCCAGCAGTTCGGACAGATTTGCAACTAATGAAAAACTGTTTTTT
. | TRBJ2-5 | TRBV7-2 | . | CASSLVGGPQETQYF | TGTGCCAGCAGCTTAGTGGGGGGGCCTCAAGAGACCCAGTACTTC
. | TRBJ2-2 | TRBV7-9 | . | CASSLGTARTGELFF | TGTGCCAGCAGCTTAGGGACAGCCCGCACCGGGGAGCTGTTTTTT
. | TRBJ1-1 | TRBV2 | TRBD1 | CASTETGRNTEAFF | TGTGCCAGCACGGAGACAGGGCGGAACACTGAAGCTTTCTTT
. | TRBJ1-1 | TRBV7-2 | . | CASSRSTVFTEAFF | TGTGCCAGCAGCCGCTCGACAGTTTTCACTGAAGCTTTCTTT
. | TRBJ1-3 | TRBV9 | . | CASSVKLGEASGNTIYF | TGTGCCAGCAGCGTAAAATTGGGAGAGGCCTCTGGAAACACCATATATTTT
. | TRBJ2-1 | TRBV6-5 | TRBD1 | CASRRDRVYYEQFF | TGTGCCAGCAGACGGGACAGGGTATACTATGAGCAGTTCTTC
. | TRBJ2-1 | TRBV5-1 | TRBD2 | CASSQSGTYNEQFF | TGCGCCAGCAGCCAAAGCGGGACCTACAATGAGCAGTTCTTC
. | TRBJ2-7 | TRBV6-1 | . | CASSDPASASYEQYF | TGTGCCAGCAGTGATCCAGCGAGCGCCTCCTACGAGCAGTACTTC
. | TRBJ2-4 | TRBV19 | . | CASSPDRAKNIQYF | TGTGCCAGTAGTCCCGACAGGGCCAAAAACATTCAGTACTTC
. | TRBJ2-2 | TRBV5-6 | TRBD2 | CASSPEASGRRGGELFF | TGTGCCAGCAGCCCGGAGGCTAGCGGGAGGCGGGGCGGGGAGCTGTTTTTT
. | TRBJ1-2 | TRBV19 | . | CASNRRGSPSNYGYTF | TGTGCCAGTAACCGGAGGGGATCACCCTCTAACTATGGCTACACCTTC
. | TRBJ2-1 | TRBV5-6 | . | CASSFRSYNEQFF | TGTGCCAGCAGCTTTAGATCCTACAATGAGCAGTTCTTC
once | TRBJ1-5 | TRBV5-5 | . | CASSFGGTRSNQPQHF | TGTGCCAGCAGCTTCGGCGGGACTAGAAGCAATCAGCCCCAGCATTTT
. | TRBJ1-2 | TRBV6-5 | . | CASSRTDTNYGYTF | TGTGCCAGCAGCCGGACGGACACTAACTATGGCTACACCTTC
. | TRBJ2-7 | TRBV24-1 | TRBD1 | CATSEGTGAYEQYF | TGTGCCACCAGTGAGGGGACAGGGGCCTACGAGCAGTACTTC
. | TRBJ1-4 | TRBV3-1/TRBV3-2 | . | CASSPRQLATNEKLFF | TGTGCCAGCAGCCCCCGACAGCTTGCAACTAATGAAAAACTGTTTTTT
few | TRBJ1-1 | TRBV11-3 | TRBD1 | CASGDRGRMNTEAFF | TGTGCCAGCGGGGACAGGGGGCGAATGAACACTGAAGCTTTCTTT
. | TRBJ2-5 | TRBV10-3 | TRBD1 | CAISWTGRETQYF | TGTGCCATCAGTTGGACAGGGCGAGAGACCCAGTACTTC
. | TRBJ2-7 | TRBV5-1 | . | CASSLSLGGSYEQYF | TGCGCCAGCAGCTTGTCACTAGGGGGTTCCTACGAGCAGTACTTC
. | TRBJ2-5 | TRBV6-5 | . | CASSTWTHVGETQYF | TGTGCCAGCAGTACCTGGACTCACGTAGGGGAGACCCAGTACTTC
. | TRBJ1-5 | TRBV6-4 | TRBD1 | CASSGEAGGQPQHF | TGTGCCAGCAGTGGAGAAGCAGGGGGTCAGCCCCAGCATTTT
. | TRBJ2-5 | TRBV5-1 | . | CASSLGTVQETQYF | TGCGCCAGCAGCTTGGGGACTGTCCAAGAGACCCAGTACTTC